The 21 T cell receptor beta chains below all came from one sample that was sequenced in a study of blood T cells in healthy people across ages. Using a J-beta primer mix together with a sample-barcoded 5' primer, a second PCR was run for roughly 6 to 12 cycles. One entry per CDR3 protein results from TCRdb running MiXCR on the 5' RACE reads. In the table there are more than 800,000 distinct CDR3 sequences, more than 25% of which are singletons. Specimen: blood. All receptors derive from a woman aged 80 or over in good health.

This clonotype was seen more than once but under ten times. V usage is TRBV30 and J usage is TRBJ2-1; the match to TRBD2 covers 10 bases. The CDR3 has 19 residues. CDR1 and CDR2 from the germline V gene are GTSNPN and SVGIG (reference sequence). V lost 0 bases to trimming and J lost 15 bases; unmatched junction nucleotides: 26. This CDR3 is CAWSVVGSGLAGARSRRFF. The CDR3 DNA reads as TGTGCCTGGAGTGTCGTTGGTTCGGGGCTAGCGGGGGCCCGGTCCCGGCGGTTCTTC.

This clonotype was seen a handful of times. CDR3: CASSPGGGRNTIYF. The CDR3 nucleotides are TGTGCCAGCAGTCCCGGGGGGGGCAGAAACACCATATATTTT. V is TRBV12-3 or TRBV12-4 and J is TRBJ1-3, with TRBD1 as a possible D gene (6 bases). Trimming cost V 5 bases and J 5 bases, with 13 bases left between them. The CDR3 covers 14 residues.

A single count supports this clonotype. The V and J genes are TRBV5-1 and TRBJ1-2, with 9 bases fitting TRBD1. The germline gives CDR1 SGHRS, CDR2 YFSETQ. Unmatched junction bases numbered 7, after V lost 5 bases and J lost 5 bases. The CDR3 runs to 14 residues. In DNA, the CDR3 is TGCGCCAGCAGTCTCACGGACAGGGGTTATGGCTACACCTTC. Its protein is CASSLTDRGYGYTF.

This clonotype showed up just a few times. The chain joins TRBV12-3 or TRBV12-4 to TRBJ2-7, with 7 positions matching TRBD2. Trimming took 3 bases from V and 5 from J; bases not matched to a gene: 10. The CDR3 is 15 residues long. CDR3 residues: CASSFGGTAGHEQYF. In DNA form, the CDR3 reads TGTGCCAGCAGTTTCGGGGGGACCGCAGGTCACGAGCAGTACTTC.

The chain joins TRBV12-3 or TRBV12-4 to TRBJ2-3; D not certain. V was pared by 5 bases and J by 0 bases, with 12 bases between. CDR3 length: 15 residues. The CDR3 sequence is CASSHGSLSTDTQYF. CDR3 coding DNA: TGTGCCAGCAGTCATGGCAGCCTGAGCACAGATACGCAGTATTTT.

This chain uses TRBV6-6 with TRBJ1-2, with TRBD1 matching 9 bases. The V and J ends lost 3 bases and 7 bases, in that order; junction bases with no gene match: 12. The CDR3 consists of 16 residues. Germline-derived CDR1 and CDR2 are MNHNY and SVGAGI (reference sequence). The CDR3 region is CASSYTRPGQGVGYTF. Written as DNA, the CDR3 is TGTGCCAGCAGTTATACTCGGCCGGGACAGGGAGTTGGCTACACCTTC.

Many counts were recorded for this clonotype. DNA of the CDR3: TGCAGTGTTCGGAATTCTGCTTTCTTT. Its protein is CSVRNSAFF. The chain links TRBV20-1 to TRBJ1-1; no definite D call. The CDR3 totals 9 residues. Germline V lookup: CDR1 DFQATT, CDR2 SNEGSKA (reference sequence). V shed 7 bases and J shed 11 bases, with 11 bases lying between them.

This clonotype was seen repeatedly, ten times or more. A much larger clone lies a single base off, so this may be a read error. The rearrangement uses TRBV12-3 or TRBV12-4 and TRBJ2-5; 16 bases line up with TRBD2. J was trimmed by 11 bases and V by 4 bases; bases with no gene match: 7. The CDR3 runs to 15 residues. CDR3 protein: CASSSGLAGGNEQYF. DNA of the CDR3: TGTGCCAGCAGTTCGGGACTAGCGGGGGGGAATGAGCAGTACTTC.

The CDR3 reads CASSLVPGVMNTEAFF. The CDR3 DNA reads TGCGCCAGCAGCTTGGTTCCAGGGGTCATGAACACTGAAGCTTTCTTT. The rearrangement links TRBV5-1 to TRBJ1-1; D perhaps matches TRBD1 (6 bases). Trimming cost V 0 bases and J 0 bases, with 12 bases left between them. CDR3 length equals 16 residues. Germline CDR1 SGHRS, CDR2 YFSETQ.

The table lists this clonotype with a few counts. The CDR3 sequence: CASSLGGQDYNEQFF. CDR3 bases: TGTGCCAGCAGCTTAGGGGGTCAAGACTACAATGAGCAGTTCTTC. The chain carries TRBV11-2 and TRBJ2-1; D is unclear. V lost 1 base to trimming and J lost 3 bases, with 10 bases between them. This CDR3 is 15 amino acids long. Germline lookup yields CDR1 SGHAT and CDR2 FQNNGV.

DNA of the CDR3: TGTGCCAGCAGGCTAACTAGCGGGAGTGGAAGCAATGAGCAGTTCTTC. This gives the protein CASRLTSGSGSNEQFF. The V and J genes are TRBV7-2 and TRBJ2-1, with 11 bases that match TRBD2. Germline CDR1 SGHTA, CDR2 FQGNSA. The CDR3 contains 16 residues. Unmatched junction bases numbered 10, after V lost 6 bases and J lost 6 bases.

This chain links TRBV12-3 or TRBV12-4 with TRBJ2-5, with 7 bases matching TRBD1. Gene TRBJ2-7 matches the end of the DNA better, so the J call may be wrong. The CDR3 is 15 residues long. Here the CDR3 reads CASSLALGQVSEQYF. For the CDR3, the DNA is TGTGCCAGCAGTTTAGCGCTTGGACAGGTCTCCGAGCAGTACTTC.

The rearrangement joins TRBV29-1 to TRBJ2-1; D perhaps matches TRBD2 (7 bases). CDR3 size: 15 residues. Germline loops: CDR1 SQVTM, CDR2 ANQGSEA. The V end lost 7 bases, the J end lost 3 bases, and 19 bases lay between the germline ends. The CDR3 sequence is CSAWGAGENYNEQFF. Written as DNA, the CDR3 is TGCAGCGCTTGGGGGGCGGGGGAGAACTACAATGAGCAGTTCTTC.

Concerning this clonotype itself: Given a much more abundant clone one base away, this may be a read error. The chain couples TRBV9 to TRBJ2-3; 7 bases match TRBD2. Germline CDR1 and CDR2: SGDLS and YYNGEE. The CDR3 length is 16 residues. The CDR3 DNA is TGTGCCAGCAACGTAGCGAGCGGGGCGTTCACAGATACGCAGTATTTT. This translates into CASNVASGAFTDTQYF.

Of note for this clonotype: At one of its ends the junction is not consistent with the germline gene, which may arise from a read error. J is TRBJ1-5 and V is TRBV2, with unresolved D. The germline V gene has CDR1 SNHLY and CDR2 FYNNEI. This CDR3 has 13 residues. DNA of the CDR3: TGTGACAGCAAAACTTATAGCAATCAGCCCCAGCATTTT. Residues: CDSKTYSNQPQHF.

The chain links TRBV20-1 to TRBJ2-5; TRBD2 agrees at 8 bases. This CDR3 region has 13 residues. Germline V gene lookup returns CDR1 DFQATT and CDR2 SNEGSKA (reference sequence). The junction had 2 bases not matched to a gene; V was cut back by 3 bases and J by 2 bases. The CDR3 is CSASRGGQETQYF. In DNA form, the CDR3 reads TGCAGTGCTAGCCGGGGGGGGCAAGAGACCCAGTACTTC.

The chain recombines TRBV3-1 with TRBJ1-4; D possibly corresponds to TRBD1 (6 bases). This CDR3 spans 17 amino acids. The ends were cut back, 5 bases at V and 8 bases at J, with 24 bases in the middle. CDR1 and CDR2 (germline): LGHDT, YNNKEL (reference sequence). CDR3 in amino acids: CASSEYSGGTPGEKLFF. The CDR3 coding sequence is TGTGCCAGCAGCGAGTATTCCGGAGGGACACCGGGCGAAAAACTGTTTTTT.

In this sample, this clonotype turned up many times. This sequence joins TRBV18 and TRBJ2-1, with D hard to call. Germline CDR1 reads KGHSH; CDR2 reads LQKENI. V was pared by 1 base and J by 1 base, with 14 bases between. The CDR3 is 17 residues long. The CDR3 DNA is TGTGCCAGCTCACCACGAACCTTGGGTGGTTCCTACAATGAGCAGTTCTTC. It encodes CASSPRTLGGSYNEQFF.

The V call is TRBV3-1, the J call TRBJ1-6; D may be TRBD1 (6 bases). The CDR3 is 15 amino acids. Germline V lookup: CDR1 LGHDT, CDR2 YNNKEL (reference sequence). V was cut by 5 bases and J by 11 bases, with 19 bases left in between. This chain's CDR3 is CASSYVTGTRTPLHF. In nucleotides, the CDR3 is TGTGCCAGCAGCTATGTGACAGGAACGCGAACACCCCTCCACTTT. The full variable domain, rest sourced from reference TRBV3-1 and TRBJ1-6, is DTAVSQTPKYLVTQMGNDKSIKCEQNLGHDTMYWYKQDSKKFLKIMFSYNNKELIINETVPNRFSPKSPDKAHLNLHINSLELGDSAVYFCASSYVTGTRTPLHFGNGTRLTVT.

Only a few counts were recorded for this clonotype. Being one base from a much bigger clone, this may be a read error. The CDR3, as DNA: TGCAGGGCTACAACAGGGGCCGAGCAGTACTTC. Amino acids: CRATTGAEQYF. V usage is TRBV20-1 and J usage is TRBJ2-7, with 7 bases lining up with TRBD1. Germline-derived CDR1 and CDR2 are DFQATT and SNEGSKA (reference sequence). CDR3 length equals 11 residues.

The V call is TRBV7-8, the J call TRBJ2-1; D might be TRBD2 (6 bases). The V gene's germline CDR1 is SGHVS and CDR2 FQNEAQ. V lost 10 bases, J lost 10 bases, and 23 bases lay in between. The CDR3 extends over 14 amino acids. The CDR3 sequence is CATMRDSLGGEQFF. The CDR3 nucleotides are TGTGCCACTATGCGGGACTCCCTTGGCGGGGAGCAGTTCTTC.